This TCR beta chain was recorded in a study of vaccination and CD4 T cells after COVID-19. With respect to this clonotype: Relative to the germline gene, one junction end is altered; a read error may explain this.

Germline V gene lookup returns CDR1 MNHEY and CDR2 SVGEGT. There are 14 residues in the CDR3. TCRdb re-called the PCR reads through MiXCR, storing one row per CDR3 protein. The sample has 15,000 to 20,000 distinct CDR3 sequences, just over 60% seen once; the top ten hold around 1.1%. Specimen: CD4+ T cells from blood, collected after SARS-CoV-2 vaccination. This chain uses TRBV6-2 or TRBV6-3 with TRBJ2-7, with TRBD2 matching over 7 bases. The TCR comes from a human donor who had recovered from COVID-19. The CDR3 DNA sequence: TGTGCCAGCAAGCCGAGCGGGATCTCCTACAAGCAGTACTTC. Protein sequence: CASKPSGISYKQYF.